These T cell receptor beta chains were read from a single sample in a study of response to subunit inactivated influenza vaccine. One entry per CDR3 protein results from TCRdb running MiXCR on the RT-PCR reads. The sample contains 450,000 to 600,000 distinct CDR3 sequences, more than 15% of which appear only once. The starting material was CD4+ T cells sorted from PBMCs, obtained roughly 24 months after vaccination. The receptors originated from a man between 50 and 70 years old who received an inactivated influenza vaccine. Each CDR3 is given with its conserved first and last residue. D genes are given only for firm matches. Clone sizes are given selectively: once, few, many, or a class where the clone is expanded.

TRBV10-3	NA	TRBJ2-2	few	TGTGCCATCAGCCAAAAAGAGGGTGGGGAGCTGTTTTTT	CAISQKEGGELFF
TRBV6-2/TRBV6-3	NA	TRBJ2-5	NA	TGTGCCAGCAGTTACTCTAGCCACAAGACCCAGTACTTC	CASSYSSHKTQYF
TRBV29-1	NA	TRBJ2-5	few	TGCAGCGTTGAAGTTGTGACTAAAGAGACCCAGTACTTC	CSVEVVTKETQYF
TRBV5-1	NA	TRBJ2-2	few	TGCGCCAGCAGCCCGACTAGTATGGCCGGGGAGCTGTTTTTT	CASSPTSMAGELFF
TRBV4-2	TRBD2	TRBJ2-5	once	TGTGCCAGCAGCCAAGAACTAGCGGCCCAAGAGACCCAGTACTTC	CASSQELAAQETQYF
TRBV5-5	NA	TRBJ2-1	few	TGTGCCAGCAGGATACTCTCAGGGGCGTACAATGAGCAGTTCTTC	CASRILSGAYNEQFF
TRBV5-1	NA	TRBJ2-7	NA	TGCGCCAGCAGCTTGGCCAACCGGCGCACCCTCGACGAGCAGTACTTC	CASSLANRRTLDEQYF
TRBV19	NA	TRBJ2-2	NA	TGTGCCAGTAGTATCGGGCAGGGTCCCACCGGGGAGCTGTTTTTT	CASSIGQGPTGELFF
TRBV10-3	TRBD2	TRBJ2-7	NA	TGTGCCACCAGCGAAACGGGACTAGCGGGCCGCGAGCAGTACTTC	CATSETGLAGREQYF
TRBV12-3/TRBV12-4	TRBD1	TRBJ1-4	NA	TGTGCCAGCAGCGCACAGGGGGCGTTAATGGGGGAAAAACTGTTTTTT	CASSAQGALMGEKLFF
TRBV5-1	TRBD1	TRBJ2-2	few	TGCGCCAGCAGCAGGGACAGGGGGCACACCGGGGAGCTGTTTTTT	CASSRDRGHTGELFF